The 13 T cell receptor beta chains below come from one sample, sequenced in a study of blood T cells in healthy people across ages. Using a J-beta primer mix together with a sample-barcoded 5' primer, a second PCR was run for 7 to 11 cycles. Using its own MiXCR run on the 5' RACE reads, TCRdb lists one record per CDR3 protein. This sample has about 1.8 million distinct CDR3 sequences; roughly 50% occur once, and the top ten carry more than 2%. What was sequenced was blood. The receptor source for this set is a woman in her 40s in good health.

Here the CDR3 reads CASSSVANYRNTDTQYF. The CDR3, as DNA: TGTGCCAGCAGTTCAGTAGCAAACTACCGGAACACAGATACGCAGTATTTT. V usage is TRBV6-5 and J usage is TRBJ2-3; D ambiguous. There are 17 residues in the CDR3. V was shortened by 4 bases and J by 2 bases, with 19 bases between the two germline ends. Germline V gene sequence: CDR1 MNHEY, CDR2 SVGAGI.

The chain carries TRBV4-3 and TRBJ1-2; weak D call: TRBD1 (5 bases). V was trimmed by 4 bases and J by 3 bases, leaving 12 bases between them. Germline V gives CDR1 LGHNA, CDR2 YSLEER. The CDR3 totals 14 residues. The CDR3 DNA is TGCGCCAGCAGCCCTGCTTGGGGGTACTATGGCTACACCTTC. Protein sequence: CASSPAWGYYGYTF.

The chain uses TRBV12-3 or TRBV12-4 and TRBJ2-3; D uncertain. This CDR3 comprises 16 residues. Between the trimmed V and J ends, which lost 3 bases and 3 bases, there was a span of 16 bases. The CDR3 DNA reads as TGTGCCAGCAGTTTTCCCTCGGTGGGGTTTACAGATACGCAGTATTTT. It specifies CASSFPSVGFTDTQYF.

The count of this clonotype is one. The junction shows a germline mismatch at one end, possibly a read error. The V and J genes are TRBV4-3 and TRBJ2-5, with TRBD2 identical over 7 bases. CDR3 length: 14 amino acids. Germline CDR1 LGHNA, CDR2 YSLEER. The CDR3 DNA is TGCGCCAACAGCCAAGAATGGGGAGGGAATGAGCAGTACTTC. It encodes CANSQEWGGNEQYF.

J is TRBJ2-1 and V is TRBV5-1; perhaps TRBD1 as D (5 bases). The V end was cut by 2 bases, the J end by 1 base, with 10 bases between. Germline V CDR1 and CDR2: SGHRS, YFSETQ. The CDR3 extends over 15 amino acids. CDR3 sequence (DNA): TGCGCCAGCAGCTTCAGGGCCCTATCCTACAATGAGCAGTTCTTC. Amino acids: CASSFRALSYNEQFF.

V is TRBV7-2 and J is TRBJ2-4, with 7 nucleotides matching TRBD2. The trim removed 1 base at V and 8 bases at J, leaving 2 bases unmatched. Germline loops: CDR1 SGHTA, CDR2 FQGNSA. The CDR3 totals 13 residues. In DNA form, the CDR3 reads TGTGCCAGCAGCTTAGACCGGGGGGACATTCAGTACTTC. Its protein is CASSLDRGDIQYF.

This clonotype appeared a few times. The chain recombines TRBV20-1 with TRBJ2-5; D unresolved. Trimming stripped 6 bases from V and 5 bases from J, with 13 bases between. This CDR3 spans 12 amino acids. Germline CDR1 is DFQATT and CDR2 is SNEGSKA (reference sequence). The CDR3 reads CSASASSETQYF. DNA of the CDR3: TGCAGTGCCTCGGCCTCTTCGGAGACCCAGTACTTC.

The chain has TRBV19 and TRBJ2-3; D may be TRBD1 (6 bases). The CDR3 runs to 15 residues. Germline V gene lookup returns CDR1 LNHDA and CDR2 SQIVND (reference sequence). Trimming removed 4 bases from V and 5 bases from J, with 16 bases in between. The CDR3 DNA sequence: TGTGCCAGTAGTACAGGACAGACCCTCGGAGATACGCAGTATTTT. Translating it yields CASSTGQTLGDTQYF.

This clonotype was detected a few times. The genes are TRBV6-2 or TRBV6-3 and TRBJ2-5; 9 nucleotides align to TRBD1. TRBJ2-7 matches the DNA end more closely, so the J call is doubtful. Germline CDR1 MNHEY, CDR2 SVGEGT. This CDR3 is built from 15 residues. The DNA of the CDR3 is TGTGCCAGCAGAGTGGCCGGGACAGGGACCTACGAGCAGTACTTC. It encodes CASRVAGTGTYEQYF.

V and J are TRBV15 and TRBJ2-5; D is uncertain. The CDR3 covers 18 residues. Germline V gene data show CDR1 as LNHNV and CDR2 as YYDKDF (reference sequence). The V gene lost 0 bases and the J gene lost 1 base, with 18 bases spanning the gap. This CDR3 is CATSREFLRLRTQETQYF. CDR3 nucleotides: TGTGCCACCAGCAGAGAATTCCTCAGACTTAGAACCCAAGAGACCCAGTACTTC.

The J gene is TRBJ2-5, the V gene TRBV25-1, with D possibly TRBD2 on 7 matching bases. The V end was cut by 2 bases, the J end by 4 bases, with 11 bases between. There are 14 residues in the CDR3. Germline V gene lookup returns CDR1 MGHDK and CDR2 SYGVNS. The CDR3 DNA reads as TGTGCCAGCAGTGAAAGGGGGGGGCCAGAGACCCAGTACTTC. Encoded protein: CASSERGGPETQYF.

The J gene is TRBJ1-2, the V gene TRBV7-2; D not resolved. V gave up 4 bases and J gave up 7 bases, with 10 bases separating them. CDR1 is SGHTA and CDR2 is FQGNSA in the germline V gene. The CDR3 covers 12 residues. CDR3 DNA: TGTGCCAGCAGCTACCAACGTATTGGCTACACCTTC. Protein sequence: CASSYQRIGYTF.

This clonotype was found a few times. The chain combines TRBV7-3 with TRBJ2-3, with 9 bases identical to TRBD2. The CDR3 covers 16 residues. Trimming took 3 bases from V and 4 from J; bases not matched to a gene: 8. The germline V gene encodes CDR1 SGHTA and CDR2 FQGTGA. CDR3 sequence reads: CASSFVAGGPADTQYF. The CDR3 DNA reads as TGTGCCAGCAGCTTTGTCGCGGGGGGGCCCGCAGATACGCAGTATTTT.